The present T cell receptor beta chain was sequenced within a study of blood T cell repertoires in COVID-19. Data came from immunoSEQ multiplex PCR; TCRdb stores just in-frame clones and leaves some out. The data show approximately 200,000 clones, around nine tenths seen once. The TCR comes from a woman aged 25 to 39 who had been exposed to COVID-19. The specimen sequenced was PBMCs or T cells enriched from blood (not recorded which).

As DNA, the CDR3 is TGTGCCAGCAGCTTAGCCCGGGACAGGGCTTTGAGCAATCAGCCCCAGCATTTT. Translated, it gives CASSLARDRALSNQPQHF. This rearrangement joins TRBV7-8 to TRBJ1-5; 9 nucleotides match TRBD1. The length of the CDR3 is 18 residues. J gave up 1 base and V 0 bases, and 7 bases lay outside the gene matches. Germline V lookup: CDR1 SGHVS, CDR2 FQNEAQ.